The 18 T cell receptor beta chains reported below all come from one sample, sequenced in a study of blood T cell repertoires in COVID-19 (dated by TCRdb to the early 2020s). The receptor library was made with the immunoSEQ multiplex PCR assay. As stored in TCRdb, this immuneACCESS dataset retains in-frame rearrangements with V and J assigned. A fraction of the clones does not appear; measured against another copy, unresolved V genes explain less than half of the discrepancy, and the remainder lacks a known reason. This sample is represented by 130,000 to 150,000 clones; about three quarters of them were singletons. Less than 2% of the sample rests with the top ten. Sequencing was performed on peripheral blood. The receptors were sampled from a woman in her fifties or sixties with acute or convalescent COVID-19.

This clone was detected a few times. This chain uses TRBV2 with TRBJ2-1, with unresolved D. Germline CDR1 reads SNHLY; CDR2 reads FYNNEI. The germline V and J ends were trimmed by 6 bases and 0 bases, with 12 bases remaining between them. This CDR3 spans 15 amino acids. CDR3 DNA sequence: TGTGCCAGCAGAAGACTCCGGAACTCCTACAATGAGCAGTTCTTC. Translation gives CASRRLRNSYNEQFF.

The chain couples TRBV4-1 to TRBJ2-7; the match to TRBD1 covers 7 bases. The CDR3 is made up of 15 amino acids. Germline lookup yields CDR1 MGHRA and CDR2 YSYEKL. V dropped 1 base and J dropped 5; count of bases not matched to a gene: 8. DNA for the CDR3: TGCGCCAGCAGCCAAGTGTACAGGGGTGTTGACGAGCAGTACTTC. Its protein is CASSQVYRGVDEQYF.

The rearrangement uses TRBV4-1 and TRBJ2-7, with a tentative D call TRBD2 (6 bases). The CDR3 totals 16 residues. The germline CDR1 and CDR2 sequences are MGHRA and YSYEKL. V shed 0 bases and J shed 0 bases, with 12 bases lying between them. CDR3 in DNA: TGCGCCAGCAGCCAAGAAGCTAGCGTTAGCTCCTACGAGCAGTACTTC. Encoded protein: CASSQEASVSSYEQYF.

This chain links TRBV27 with TRBJ2-7; D unclear. Germline lookup yields CDR1 MNHEY and CDR2 SMNVEV (reference sequence). V dropped 2 bases and J dropped 7 bases, with 3 bases sitting between them. The CDR3 has 10 amino acids. The CDR3 is CASSLREQYF. DNA of the CDR3: TGTGCCAGCAGTTTACGGGAGCAGTACTTC.

As DNA, the CDR3 is TGTGCCAGCAGCGTCCTCGGGACAGGCGTTTTAGATACGCAGTATTTT. Amino acid sequence: CASSVLGTGVLDTQYF. The V call is TRBV9, the J call TRBJ2-3; 8 bases are a match to TRBD1. The CDR3 runs to 16 residues. Germline V gene sequence: CDR1 SGDLS, CDR2 YYNGEE. Unmatched junction bases numbered 10, after V lost 2 bases and J lost 5 bases.

The chain employs TRBV27 and TRBJ2-1; D possibly corresponds to TRBD1 (5 bases). The germline V gene has CDR1 MNHEY and CDR2 SMNVEV (reference sequence). Trimming removed 8 bases from V and 9 bases from J, with 14 bases in between. The CDR3 spans 12 residues. As DNA, the CDR3 is TGTGCCAGCGGTACAGGAAAGGGTGAGCAGTTCTTC. Its protein is CASGTGKGEQFF.

This clone was seen just once. This chain connects TRBV28 to TRBJ2-7, with 15 bases fitting TRBD2. CDR3 length equals 15 residues. CDR1 is MDHEN and CDR2 is SYDVKM in the germline V gene. J was trimmed by 9 bases and V by 5 bases; bases with no gene match: 8. CDR3 protein: CASSIPGLAGGTQYF. The CDR3, as DNA: TGTGCCAGCAGTATCCCGGGACTAGCGGGAGGTACGCAGTACTTC.

The V gene is TRBV30, the J gene TRBJ1-4, with D possibly being TRBD1 (6 bases). This CDR3 has 14 amino acids. V was cut by 5 bases and J by 10 bases, with 20 bases left in between. Germline CDR1 and CDR2: GTSNPN and SVGIG (reference sequence). CDR3 amino acids: CAWARRGVGGKLFF. CDR3 DNA: TGTGCCTGGGCCCGACGAGGGGTAGGGGGAAAACTGTTTTTT.

The chain recombines TRBV18 with TRBJ1-1; 9 nucleotides match TRBD1. Germline V gene sequence: CDR1 KGHSH, CDR2 LQKENI. V lost 4 bases, J lost 1 base, and 7 bases stayed unmatched. The CDR3 is made up of 16 amino acids. This CDR3 is CASSLPGTGRNTEAFF. The CDR3 DNA sequence: TGTGCCAGCTCACTTCCCGGGACAGGGAGGAACACTGAAGCTTTCTTT.

V usage is TRBV6-1 and J usage is TRBJ1-1; 7 bases agree with TRBD1. This CDR3 has 18 residues. CDR1 is MNHNS, CDR2 SASEGT, per germline. V lost 1 base and J lost 8; bases outside the gene matches: 19. CDR3 region: CASSEVKWNRDRGSEAFF. CDR3 sequence (DNA): TGTGCCAGCAGTGAAGTGAAGTGGAATCGGGACAGAGGATCAGAAGCTTTCTTT.

The chain's CDR3 is CASSQDSTGGWGDEKLFF. The CDR3 DNA reads as TGTGCCAGCAGCCAAGATTCCACAGGGGGCTGGGGGGATGAAAAACTGTTTTTT. The chain recombines TRBV4-2 with TRBJ1-4; 9 bases line up with TRBD1. Germline-derived CDR1 and CDR2 are LGHNA and YNFKEQ. The CDR3 is made up of 18 amino acids. Trimming cost V 0 bases and J 6 bases; bases outside gene matches: 11.

The chain carries TRBV6-5 and TRBJ2-1, with 9 bases lining up with TRBD2. Trimming cost V 6 bases and J 2 bases; bases outside gene matches: 5. In germline, CDR1 is MNHEY, CDR2 SVGAGI. CDR3 length equals 15 residues. CDR3 protein: CASSQTSGPYNEQFF. The CDR3 DNA reads as TGTGCCAGCAGCCAGACTAGCGGACCCTACAATGAGCAGTTCTTC.

The chain combines TRBV14 with TRBJ2-5; 10 nucleotides match TRBD1. This CDR3 is built from 21 residues. Germline CDR1 is SGHDN and CDR2 is FVKESK. Trimming cost V 0 bases and J 5 bases; bases outside gene matches: 21. The chain's CDR3 is CASSQEGSKTGGAQKRETQYF. In DNA, the CDR3 is TGTGCCAGCAGCCAAGAGGGTAGTAAGACAGGGGGCGCACAAAAGCGTGAGACCCAGTACTTC.

This clone appeared a few times. The chain employs TRBV3-1 (or the pseudogene TRBV3-2) and TRBJ2-1; TRBD2 matches 8 bases. The V and J ends lost 4 bases and 6 bases, in that order; junction bases with no gene match: 14. Per the germline V gene, CDR1 is LGHDT and CDR2 is YNNKEL (reference sequence). The CDR3 is made up of 17 amino acids. The CDR3 bases are TGTGCCAGCAGCCGTCAAGCGGGGGCGCGTCGAGGCAATGAGCAGTTCTTC. Translation: CASSRQAGARRGNEQFF.

V is TRBV19 and J is TRBJ2-4; TRBD1 matches at 10 bases. CDR3 size: 15 residues. The V and J ends lost 5 bases and 7 bases, in that order; junction bases with no gene match: 8. Germline V gene lookup returns CDR1 LNHDA and CDR2 SQIVND (reference sequence). CDR3 residues: CASSEQRTGGNIQYF. In DNA, the CDR3 is TGTGCCAGTAGTGAGCAGAGGACAGGGGGGAACATTCAGTACTTC.

V gene TRBV6-5 combines with J gene TRBJ2-1, with D perhaps matching TRBD1 (5 bases). This CDR3 spans 15 amino acids. Germline V gene data show CDR1 as MNHEY and CDR2 as SVGAGI. V was clipped by 6 bases and J by 9 bases, with 21 bases between them. CDR3 DNA sequence: TGTGCCAGCAGCGCAAACCGTAGGGGATTAGGTGAGCAGTTCTTC. The encoded protein is CASSANRRGLGEQFF.

This rearrangement joins TRBV7-2 to TRBJ2-1; the match to TRBD2 covers 7 bases. CDR3 size: 18 residues. After removal of 1 base from V and 0 bases from J, the junction contained 9 bases not matched to a gene. Looked up from germline, CDR1 is SGHTA and CDR2 is FQGNSA. CDR3 sequence reads: CASSLGLAELGSYNEQFF. The CDR3 DNA sequence: TGTGCCAGCAGCTTAGGGCTAGCGGAATTGGGCTCCTACAATGAGCAGTTCTTC.

The V call is TRBV10-3, the J call TRBJ1-2; TRBD1 matches 8 bases. Per the germline V gene, CDR1 is ENHRY and CDR2 is SYGVKD. The J segment lost 7 bases and the V segment lost 7 bases, leaving 11 bases of the junction unmatched. The CDR3 contains 14 residues. Here the CDR3 DNA reads TGTGCCATCACCTCGGGACAGGTCACTTCTGGCTACACCTTC. This encodes CAITSGQVTSGYTF.